The rows below give T cell receptor beta chains drawn from one sample of a study of OX40 agonist ivuxolimab in advanced cancers. Produced via immunoSEQ multiplex PCR; TCRdb's table is partial and in-frame only. Of roughly 60,000 clones in the sample, about 86% were seen once. Material: CD4+ or CD8+ T cells sorted from blood, obtained in a trial of the OX40 agonist ivuxolimab. All receptors derive from an adult with an advanced solid tumor such as melanoma, head and neck, liver or kidney cancer. Each CDR3 is given with its conserved first and last residue. The order of the fields is clone size, V gene, D gene, J gene, CDR3 protein, CDR3 DNA. A D gene is named only where the DNA matches it firmly. A clone size is listed for some rows: how often the clone was seen (once, few, many), or a class if it is expanded.

>few|TRBV5-1|TRBD2|TRBJ2-7
CASSLTGGLAGAYEQYF
TGCGCCAGCAGCTTAACGGGCGGACTAGCGGGGGCCTACGAGCAGTACTTC
>-|TRBV5-4|-|TRBJ2-5
CASSSHQETQYF
TGTGCCAGCAGTTCACACCAAGAGACCCAGTACTTC
>-|TRBV28|-|TRBJ1-5
CAIRRRTFYSNQPQHF
TGTGCCATACGGCGAAGAACGTTTTATAGCAATCAGCCCCAGCATTTT
>-|TRBV18|-|TRBJ1-4
CASSPDDGLFF
TGTGCCAGCTCACCAGACGACGGTCTGTTTTTT
>-|TRBV30|-|TRBJ1-4
CAWEHGGKLFF
TGTGCCTGGGAGCATGGGGGAAAACTGTTTTTT
>-|TRBV15|TRBD1|TRBJ2-4
CATSTRQGSAKNIQYF
TGTGCCACCAGCACTCGACAGGGCTCAGCCAAAAACATTCAGTACTTC
>-|TRBV4-1|-|TRBJ1-5
CASSQDLVQPQHF
TGCGCCAGCAGCCAAGATCTGGTTCAGCCCCAGCATTTT
>-|TRBV7-2|-|TRBJ2-7
CASSLEVSGYEQYF
TGTGCCAGCAGCTTAGAGGTCAGCGGCTACGAGCAGTACTTC
>-|TRBV5-1|-|TRBJ2-7
CASSLVSRTVTLSYEQYF
TGCGCCAGCAGCTTGGTTTCCCGAACAGTGACCCTTAGCTACGAGCAGTACTTC
>-|TRBV6-4|TRBD2|TRBJ2-3
CASSPLSGAITDTQYF
TGTGCCAGCAGTCCCCTTAGCGGGGCGATCACAGATACGCAGTATTTT
>-|TRBV19|-|TRBJ2-4
CASGSGVAKNIQYF
TGTGCCAGTGGGTCTGGGGTAGCCAAAAACATTCAGTACTTC
>-|TRBV23-1|TRBD1|TRBJ2-7
CASSQSTGPEQYF
TGCGCCAGCAGTCAATCGACAGGGCCCGAGCAGTACTTC
>-|TRBV9|-|TRBJ2-7
CASSGPPGNPFYEQYF
TGTGCCAGCAGCGGGCCCCCCGGGAACCCCTTCTACGAGCAGTACTTC
>-|TRBV7-6|-|TRBJ2-1
CASSLYHRVDEQFF
TGTGCCAGCAGCTTGTACCACAGGGTCGATGAGCAGTTCTTC
>-|TRBV29-1|-|TRBJ2-1
CSVGAGGVGEQFF
TGCAGCGTTGGGGCCGGGGGAGTGGGTGAGCAGTTCTTC
>once|TRBV18|-|TRBJ2-3
CASARLSADTQYF
TGTGCCAGCGCTAGACTAAGTGCAGATACGCAGTATTTT
>-|TRBV30|-|TRBJ1-6
CAWSARQGNSPLHF
TGTGCCTGGAGTGCACGGCAGGGTAATTCACCCCTCCACTTT
>once|TRBV29-1|TRBD2|TRBJ2-3
CSVPASGSADTQYF
TGCAGCGTCCCCGCTAGCGGGAGCGCAGATACGCAGTATTTT
>-|TRBV6-6|TRBD1|TRBJ1-4
CASSYTRGLDEKLFF
TGTGCCAGCAGTTACACCAGGGGGCTTGATGAAAAACTGTTTTTT
>-|TRBV19|-|TRBJ2-7
CASSIDLGPYEQYF
TGTGCCAGTAGTATAGATCTAGGGCCCTACGAGCAGTACTTC
>-|TRBV18|TRBD1|TRBJ2-2
CASSPGQVRNSGELFF
TGTGCCAGCTCACCGGGACAGGTCCGAAACTCCGGGGAGCTGTTTTTT
>-|TRBV5-1|TRBD1|TRBJ1-2
CASSSGQGHYGYTF
TGCGCCAGCAGTTCGGGACAGGGGCACTATGGCTACACCTTC
>few|TRBV7-9|TRBD1|TRBJ2-2
CASSSTGGRNTGELFF
TGTGCCAGCAGCTCGACAGGGGGCCGGAACACCGGGGAGCTGTTTTTT
>-|TRBV9|-|TRBJ2-1
CASSQGAANEQFF
TGTGCCAGCAGCCAAGGGGCGGCTAATGAGCAGTTCTTC
>-|TRBV10-2|-|TRBJ2-7
CASSEDGEQYF
TGCGCCAGCAGTGAGGATGGCGAGCAGTACTTC
>-|TRBV7-2|-|TRBJ2-7
CASSLETYDAYF
TGTGCCAGCAGCTTAGAGACCTACGACGCGTACTTC
>-|TRBV6-5|-|TRBJ1-3
CASQSSGVSGNTIYF
TGTGCCAGCCAATCTTCAGGGGTCTCTGGAAACACCATATATTTT
>-|TRBV10-3|TRBD1|TRBJ1-2
CATTPGSSQGAQGYTF
TGTGCCACAACCCCCGGTTCCTCACAGGGGGCTCAGGGCTACACCTTC
>-|TRBV29-1|-|TRBJ1-2
CSVTGNGYTF
TGCAGCGTTACAGGGAATGGCTACACCTTC
>once|TRBV7-9|-|TRBJ2-7
CASSPHGGYEQYF
TGTGCCAGCAGCCCGCATGGGGGATACGAGCAGTACTTC
>-|TRBV6-1|TRBD1|TRBJ1-2
CASSSPGQYGYTF
TGTGCCAGCAGTTCCCCGGGACAGTATGGCTACACCTTC
>-|TRBV18|-|TRBJ1-1
CASSPRTTGLTEAFF
TGTGCCAGCTCACCACGTACCACAGGGTTGACTGAAGCTTTCTTT
>-|TRBV4-2|-|TRBJ1-4
CASSQDLRGNEKLFF
TGTGCCAGCAGCCAAGATTTGAGGGGGAATGAAAAACTGTTTTTT
>-|TRBV4-1|-|TRBJ1-4
CASSLGQGSEKLFF
TGCGCCAGCAGTTTAGGGCAGGGTTCTGAAAAACTGTTTTTT
>-|TRBV19|TRBD1|TRBJ1-2
CASSTTGSYRYGYTF
TGTGCCAGTAGTACGACAGGGTCGTATCGGTATGGCTACACCTTC
>-|TRBV15|-|TRBJ2-5
CATSRARGLETQYF
TGTGCCACCAGCAGAGCGCGGGGGCTGGAGACCCAGTACTTC
>-|TRBV6-1|-|TRBJ1-1
CASRSGLFNTEAFF
TGTGCCAGCAGATCGGGGCTCTTTAACACTGAAGCTTTCTTT
>-|TRBV6-1|-|TRBJ1-1
CASSEAKGTEAFF
TGTGCCAGCAGTGAAGCAAAGGGGACTGAAGCTTTCTTT
>-|TRBV14|-|TRBJ2-7
CASSQLAGLLNEQYF
TGTGCCAGCAGCCAACTGGCCGGGCTACTGAACGAGCAGTACTTC
>-|TRBV21-1|-|TRBJ1-4
CASLGQGGEKLFF
TGTGCCAGCTTGGGACAGGGGGGGGAAAAACTGTTTTTT
>-|TRBV6-5|-|TRBJ2-7
CASRAEGGRTYEQYF
TGTGCCAGCCGAGCAGAGGGGGGACGGACCTACGAGCAGTACTTC
>-|TRBV5-1|-|TRBJ2-7
CASSLGTELGEQYF
TGCGCCAGCAGCTTGGGGACTGAACTGGGGGAGCAGTACTTC
>-|TRBV15|-|TRBJ1-2
CATSREITGAGYTF
TGTGCCACCAGCAGAGAAATAACAGGAGCTGGCTACACCTTC
>-|TRBV10-1|-|TRBJ2-3
CASSEFDGLDTQYF
TGCGCCAGCAGTGAGTTCGACGGCTTAGATACGCAGTATTTT
>-|TRBV19|TRBD1|TRBJ2-2
CASTRTGLTGELFF
TGTGCCAGTACCCGGACAGGGCTCACCGGGGAGCTGTTTTTT
>-|TRBV6-1|-|TRBJ2-7
CASSRTRQAYEQYF
TGTGCCAGCAGTCGGACGAGACAGGCCTACGAGCAGTACTTC
>-|TRBV19|-|TRBJ1-5
CASMRGFDQPQHF
TGTGCCAGTATGCGAGGATTCGATCAGCCCCAGCATTTT
>-|TRBV29-1|-|TRBJ1-3
CSALRDGNSGNTIYF
TGCAGCGCCCTACGTGACGGCAACTCTGGAAACACCATATATTTT
>-|TRBV2|-|TRBJ2-2
CASSPPGVATGELFF
TGTGCCAGCAGTCCGCCAGGGGTCGCCACCGGGGAGCTGTTTTTT
>-|TRBV4-2|-|TRBJ1-1
CASSQVRGRGDTEAFF
TGTGCCAGCAGCCAAGTTCGAGGCCGGGGGGATACTGAAGCTTTCTTT
>-|TRBV18|-|TRBJ1-5
CASSPDGKSNQPQHF
TGTGCCAGCTCACCGGACGGAAAAAGCAATCAGCCCCAGCATTTT
>-|TRBV28|TRBD2|TRBJ2-5
CASSWGGYQETQYF
TGTGCCAGCTCCTGGGGGGGGTACCAAGAGACCCAGTACTTC